This entry concerns a single T cell receptor (beta chain). Which antigen it targets is not known. The record has no base qualities; no much larger clone is one base away. This entry is derived from a study of blood T cells in healthy people across ages (dated by TCRdb to the mid-2010s). The study in broad terms: In model experiments, roughly one uniquely barcoded TCR beta cDNA molecule per two T cells was captured by template switching. To track age-related changes in TCR beta repertoire diversity, the study relied on deep sequencing normalized with unique cDNA molecular identifiers. Four age groups were formed from the donors: young (average roughly 16 years), middle-aged (more than 35), aged (over 55) and long-lived (around 80). To avoid experimental bias, donors of different ages were spread randomly across the sequencing lanes. Using the same blood draw, the study looked at two additional independent replicas of 1 million unique cDNA reads for two donors, one aged 18 to 30 and the other aged 80 or older. Overall results and qualifications from the work: Total diversity estimates from one million sequenced T cells were considered lower bounds and underestimates. Observed TCR beta diversity per million T cells fell roughly linearly with age, and a significant reduction was already apparent by age around 40. Since profiling was done on bulk unsorted PBMCs, naive and antigen-experienced compartments could not be conclusively compared. Compared with the aged group, the long-lived group had more naive CD4+ T cells, fewer expanded clones and increased TCR diversity, a pattern suggesting age selection. The CMV infection status of donors was not known, potentially confounding age-related changes in expanded clonotypes. Observed TCR beta diversity correlated strongly with the percentage of naive T cells measured by flow cytometry.

The library was made by 5' RACE. The instrument was an Illumina HiSeq 2500. A second roughly 7 to 11 cycle PCR used a sample-barcoded 5' primer and a J-beta primer mix. A unique molecular identifier was introduced onto each TCR beta cDNA molecule by a template-switch 5' adaptor carrying 12 random nucleotides. At least 2.5 million CDR3-containing paired-end reads were obtained from each sample. The Mint cDNA synthesis kit, primed by a TRBC-specific oligonucleotide, was used to synthesize first-strand cDNA from all RNA. Following uracil-DNA glycosylase treatment, a first 18-cycle PCR with universal primers M1SS and BC2_uni_R was performed on all cDNA. As for the authors' bioinformatics: For normalization, 1 million high-quality reads were randomly selected from each sample, with every read carrying a distinct molecular identifier. Instead of being binned into consensus sequences, reads with shared molecular identifiers were discarded. MiTCR, run with a Q25 quality threshold and the strictest error-elimination algorithm, handled CDR3 identification, clonotype clustering and error correction. A nonparametric unseen species model with Euler transformation was used to estimate lower-bound total TCR beta diversity. The raw public reads went through TCRdb reprocessing: fastp at Q25, MiXCR clone calling, in-frame beta chains kept. Rows are unified per CDR3 protein, each entry keeping the most common DNA and genes. TCRdb's processing, not the authors' own work, is the source of the V and J calls. The sample table shows 700,000 to 900,000 distinct CDR3 sequences, and about 48% are seen once. The leading ten clones occupy about 38% of the sample.

The junction shows trimming of 4 bases on V and 1 base on J, plus 11 bases between the germline ends. CDR1 and CDR2 are drawn from the germline V gene: SGHTA, FQGNSA. The CDR3 goes from the cysteine to the phenylalanine over 15 residues. Solely the CDR3 DNA is kept, with 45 bases framed from the first base. Systemically healthy Caucasian individuals from Russia, 35 to 50 in total and aged about 6 to 100 years, were included as donors. Each donor gave around 9 milliliters of peripheral blood, collected into EDTA-treated Vacutainer tubes. Ficoll-Paque density-gradient centrifugation was used to isolate PBMCs, with at least 6 million obtained per sample. Total RNA was extracted from PBMCs with Trizol reagent, with at least 5 micrograms obtained per sample. The percentages of naive CD45RAhigh/CD27high T cells were determined by flow cytometry on a PBMC aliquot from every donor.

The TCR comes from a man at least 80 years old in good health. The sequenced sample consisted of blood. The sequence links TRBV7-2 to TRBJ2-1; the D gene is perhaps TRBD2, on 6 matching bases. The CDR3 protein: CASSSDSGSYNEQFF. The bases read TGTGCCAGCAGCTCCGACAGCGGGTCCTACAATGAGCAGTTCTTC.